Shown below are 9 T cell receptor beta chains from a single sample sequenced in a study of T cells after yellow fever vaccination (dated by TCRdb to about 2019). Receptor amplification or capture employed 5' RACE. The listed sequencing device is Illumina HiSeq 2500. The raw public data were reprocessed by TCRdb itself: fastp quality trimming at Q25, MiXCR clonotype calling, in-frame beta chains only. Every entry covers one CDR3 protein and lists the most common genes and DNA from its rows. The sample records 250,000 or so distinct CDR3 sequences, 6.9% of which are singletons. The ten largest make up around 0.9% of the sample. In the paper's terms, the treatment or condition label means: live attenuated yellow fever vaccine strain. The material was CD4+ T cells sorted from PBMCs, obtained 15 days after the yellow fever booster vaccination. These receptors originate from a man aged 25 to 45 who received the YFV17D yellow fever vaccine.

This clonotype turned up a few times. This rearrangement joins TRBV30 to TRBJ2-1; TRBD2 matches 7 bases. Looked up from germline, CDR1 is GTSNPN and CDR2 is SVGIG (reference sequence). Losses at the gene ends were 3 bases for V and 9 bases for J; bases not matched to a gene: 2. This CDR3 comprises 11 residues. This CDR3 is CAWRGGVEQFF. CDR3 DNA sequence: TGTGCCTGGAGGGGGGGGGTTGAGCAGTTCTTC.

The chain is built from TRBV6-5 and TRBJ1-6, with D possibly being TRBD1 (6 bases). This CDR3 is built from 16 residues. Trimming removed 2 bases from V and 9 bases from J, with 17 bases in between. CDR1 and CDR2 (germline): MNHEY, SVGAGI. The CDR3 region has the DNA TGTGCCAGCAGTTACGGCCACCACAGGGCGGCTTCACCCCTCCACTTT. It is translated as CASSYGHHRAASPLHF.

This clonotype came up many times. The chain carries TRBV24-1 and TRBJ1-1; unclear D gene. The V end lost 9 bases, the J end lost 8 bases, and 15 bases lay between the germline ends. CDR3 size: 12 residues. CDR1 is KGHDR, CDR2 SFDVKD, per germline. In nucleotides, the CDR3 is TGTGCCACCGGAAACTTTGGAGGGGAAGCTTTCTTT. Protein sequence: CATGNFGGEAFF.

This clonotype showed up many times. The chain uses TRBV29-1 and TRBJ1-5; D not resolved. V shed 2 bases and J shed 4 bases, with 6 bases lying between them. CDR3 size: 12 residues. CDR1 is SQVTM and CDR2 is ANQGSEA in the germline V gene. CDR3 DNA: TGCAGCGTTGAACTGCCAAATCAGCCCCAGCATTTT. It translates to CSVELPNQPQHF.

In the case of this clonotype: Because it lacks the conserved phenylalanine or tryptophan at the end, this CDR3 is likely a read error. The V and J genes are TRBV15 and TRBJ2-2, with TRBD1 identical over 10 bases. Germline CDR1 reads LNHNV; CDR2 reads YYDKDF (reference sequence). The CDR3 sequence is 16 residues long. V gave up 4 bases and J gave up 3 bases; unmatched junction bases: 5. The CDR3 loop is CATSTTGTGDTGELFL. As DNA, the CDR3 is TGTGCCACCAGCACTACCGGGACAGGGGACACCGGGGAGCTGTTTCTT.

This clonotype has more than one count but fewer than ten. The CDR3 region is CASSVNGRSYGYTF. The CDR3 DNA reads TGTGCCAGCAGCGTCAACGGACGGTCCTATGGCTACACCTTC. The genes are TRBV28 and TRBJ1-2; D is unclear. This CDR3 has 14 amino acids. Per the germline V gene, CDR1 is MDHEN and CDR2 is SYDVKM. Trimming took off 6 bases at V and 4 bases at J, with 15 bases between the two ends.

This clonotype appeared a few times. The chain combines TRBV10-3 with TRBJ2-2; 15 positions agree with TRBD2. The CDR3 length is 16 residues. V shed 5 bases, J shed 6 bases, and the junction held 4 bases outside the gene matches. Looked up from germline, CDR1 is ENHRY and CDR2 is SYGVKD. The CDR3 nucleotides are TGTGCCATCAGTCCGGGACTAGCGGGAGGCGCCGGGGAGCTGTTTTTT. Encoded protein: CAISPGLAGGAGELFF.

The rearrangement links TRBV5-8 to TRBJ2-5; D perhaps matches TRBD1 (5 bases). This CDR3 has 13 residues. V shed 8 bases and J shed 0 bases, with 11 bases lying between them. Germline V gene lookup returns CDR1 SGHTS and CDR2 YDEGEE. This CDR3 is CASNSGNQETQYF. The DNA of the CDR3 is TGTGCCAGTAACTCAGGGAACCAAGAGACCCAGTACTTC.

The V gene is TRBV20-1, the J gene TRBJ2-7; TRBD2 matches 8 bases. Trimming at V came to 7 bases and at J to 3 bases, leaving 8 bases not matched to a gene. The germline V gene encodes CDR1 DFQATT and CDR2 SNEGSKA (reference sequence). The CDR3 is made up of 13 amino acids. DNA of the CDR3: TGCAGTGGTAGGCGAGCGGGAGACTACGAGCAGTACTTC. Translating gives CSGRRAGDYEQYF.